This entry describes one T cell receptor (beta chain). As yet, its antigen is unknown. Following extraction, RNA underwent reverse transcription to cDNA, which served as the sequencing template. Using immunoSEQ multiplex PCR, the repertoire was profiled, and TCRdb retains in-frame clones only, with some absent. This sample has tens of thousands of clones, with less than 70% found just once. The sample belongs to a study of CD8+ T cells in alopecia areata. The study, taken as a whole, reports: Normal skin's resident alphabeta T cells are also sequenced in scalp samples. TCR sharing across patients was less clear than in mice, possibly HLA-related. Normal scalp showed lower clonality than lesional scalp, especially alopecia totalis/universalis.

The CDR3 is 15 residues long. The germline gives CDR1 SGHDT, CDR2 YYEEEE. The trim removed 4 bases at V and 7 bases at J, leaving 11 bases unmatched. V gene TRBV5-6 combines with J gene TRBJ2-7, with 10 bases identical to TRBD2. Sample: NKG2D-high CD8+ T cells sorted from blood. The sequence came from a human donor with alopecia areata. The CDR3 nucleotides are TGTGCCAGCAGCCTAACCCTAGCGGGAGTCGGGGAGCAGTACTTC. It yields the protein CASSLTLAGVGEQYF.